The 8 T cell receptor beta chains reported below all come from one sample, sequenced in a study of cytomegalovirus exposure and HLA in healthy donors (dated 2017 in TCRdb). The method was the immunoSEQ multiplex PCR assay. For the multiplex PCR, a mixture combining 60 forward primers for TCR Vbeta segments and 13 reverse primers for TCR Jbeta segments was used. What TCRdb holds here is the immuneACCESS table cut down to in-frame rearrangements. Part of the clones is not present; checked against another copy, under half of the missing clones reflect an unresolved V gene, and the others are unexplained. The sample table shows 110,000 to 150,000 clones, and 65% to 80% are seen once. The top ten constitute over 6% of the sample. Sequenced material: PBMCs. The source of these receptors is a man aged 25 to 40 in good health and CMV-seronegative.

This clone turned up a few times. This rearrangement joins TRBV10-3 to TRBJ2-2; 10 nucleotides agree with TRBD1. The germline gives CDR1 ENHRY, CDR2 SYGVKD. This CDR3 is 15 amino acids long. Germline trimming cut 3 bases from V and 6 bases from J; bases unmatched to any gene: 4. The CDR3 region has the DNA TGTGCCATCAGTGAAGGGACAGGGGTCTCCGGGGAGCTGTTTTTT. This sequence encodes CAISEGTGVSGELFF.

The CDR3 DNA follows: TGTGCCAGCAGTTCATTCTCAACAGGGGGCAATGAGCAGTTCTTC. Amino acids: CASSSFSTGGNEQFF. V is TRBV6-5 and J is TRBJ2-1; 8 nucleotides align to TRBD1. Germline assignment: CDR1 MNHEY and CDR2 SVGAGI. This CDR3 contains 15 residues. Germline trimming cut 4 bases from V and 6 bases from J; bases unmatched to any gene: 8.

The chain recombines TRBV25-1 with TRBJ2-7; TRBD2 might be the D (5 bases). CDR1 and CDR2 from the germline V gene are MGHDK and SYGVNS. Trimming took 6 bases from V and 4 from J, leaving 13 bases between them. This CDR3 spans 13 amino acids. The CDR3 nucleotides are TGTGCCAGCAGCGGGGTCGGAATTTACGAGCAGTACTTC. This translates into CASSGVGIYEQYF.

The rearrangement links TRBV30 to TRBJ1-4, with a tentative D call TRBD1 (6 bases). This CDR3 has 15 amino acids. Germline V lookup: CDR1 GTSNPN, CDR2 SVGIG (reference sequence). V was shortened by 3 bases and J by 3 bases, with 14 bases between the two germline ends. The CDR3 nucleotides are TGTGCCTGGAGGCCGACAGGTGAATCTAATGAAAAACTGTTTTTT. Translating gives CAWRPTGESNEKLFF.

The chain recombines TRBV19 with TRBJ2-1; D unresolved. The V gene lost 3 bases and the J gene lost 7 bases, with 10 bases spanning the gap. Germline CDR1 LNHDA, CDR2 SQIVND (reference sequence). The CDR3 is 13 amino acids. Written as DNA, the CDR3 is TGTGCCAGTAGTATGGCTCACCCTAATGAGCAGTTCTTC. Translating it yields CASSMAHPNEQFF.

This clone was counted a few times. This sequence joins TRBV11-2 and TRBJ2-7; 9 bases align to TRBD1. With V trimmed by 3 bases and J by 2 bases, 5 bases remained unmatched. CDR1 SGHAT and CDR2 FQNNGV come from the germline V gene. This CDR3 spans 15 amino acids. In nucleotides, the CDR3 is TGTGCCAGCAGCTTCCCGGGACAGGGAGCCTACGAGCAGTACTTC. Translated, it gives CASSFPGQGAYEQYF.

The chain uses TRBV28 and TRBJ2-2; 8 bases line up with TRBD2. This CDR3 is built from 18 residues. After removal of 1 base from V and 4 bases from J, the junction contained 11 bases not matched to a gene. Germline CDR1 reads MDHEN; CDR2 reads SYDVKM. The CDR3 sequence: CASSLYRVREGPTGELFF. The CDR3 coding sequence is TGTGCCAGCAGTTTATACAGAGTTCGGGAGGGCCCCACCGGGGAGCTGTTTTTT.

Turning to this clone: Other nucleotide sequences from this sample produce the same CDR3. V usage is TRBV7-3 and J usage is TRBJ1-3; tentative D call: TRBD1 (5 bases). Trimming pared 2 bases from V and 2 bases from J, leaving 7 bases between. CDR1 SGHTA and CDR2 FQGTGA come from the germline V gene. The CDR3 length is 14 residues. The CDR3 DNA sequence: TGTGCCAGCAGCTTAGCGGGGGCTGGAAACACCATATATTTT. The encoded protein is CASSLAGAGNTIYF. Drawing the rest from reference TRBV7-3 and TRBJ1-3, the complete variable domain is GAGVSQTPSNKVTEKGKYVELRCDPISGHTALYWYRQSLGQGPEFLIYFQGTGAADDSGLPNDRFFAVRPEGSVSTLKIQRTERGDSAVYLCASSLAGAGNTIYFGEGSWLTVV.